A single sample is the source of the 23 T cell receptor beta chains below, sequenced in a study of T cell changes during pregnancy in multiple sclerosis (dated by TCRdb to the late 2010s). The protocol used for the library was the immunoSEQ multiplex PCR assay. TCRdb carries this immuneACCESS record with in-frame sequences only. Its versions omit some clonotypes, under half of them owing to an unresolved V gene in the studies checked, with the rest unexplained. Recorded for this sample are 85,000 to 130,000 clones; about 94% of them occurred a single time. Jointly, the top ten make up about 1% of the sample. The sequences come from peripheral blood, collected before pregnancy. The receptors were sampled from a female donor with multiple sclerosis, enrolled in a pregnancy study.

V is TRBV25-1 and J is TRBJ1-2; no reliable D call. From germline, CDR1 is MGHDK and CDR2 SYGVNS. Trimming cost V 3 bases and J 4 bases, with 12 bases left between them. The CDR3 totals 14 residues. CDR3 in amino acids: CASSDIPRGYGYTF. The CDR3 bases are TGTGCCAGCAGTGACATACCTCGGGGCTATGGCTACACCTTC.

The chain combines TRBV10-3 with TRBJ2-7, with TRBD2 identical over 9 bases. The germline gives CDR1 ENHRY, CDR2 SYGVKD. The V and J ends lost 3 bases and 5 bases, in that order; junction bases with no gene match: 8. The CDR3 is made up of 15 amino acids. The DNA for the CDR3 is TGTGCCATCAGTGACCCGCGGACTAGCGTCGACGAGCAGTACTTC. Its translation is CAISDPRTSVDEQYF.

This clone appeared once. This chain connects TRBV2 to TRBJ1-2; 7 positions match TRBD1. The CDR3 consists of 13 residues. Germline V gene lookup returns CDR1 SNHLY and CDR2 FYNNEI. V gave up 5 bases and J gave up 3 bases; unmatched junction bases: 3. The CDR3 sequence: CASSPGGYYGYTF. The CDR3 bases are TGTGCCAGCAGTCCAGGGGGTTACTATGGCTACACCTTC.

The V call is TRBV6-1, the J call TRBJ2-1, with 8 bases that match TRBD1. The CDR3 runs 12 residues. Germline CDR1 and CDR2: MNHNS and SASEGT. V shed 3 bases, J shed 15 bases, and the junction held 7 bases outside the gene matches. In DNA, the CDR3 is TGTGCCAGCAGTGAGCCCAGGGGGCAGGGGTTCTTC. Its protein product is CASSEPRGQGFF.

This chain connects TRBV11-2 to TRBJ2-7; weak D call: TRBD2 (5 bases). The CDR3 has 13 amino acids. V was trimmed by 1 base and J by 2 bases, leaving 6 bases between them. The germline CDR1 and CDR2 sequences are SGHAT and FQNNGV. The CDR3 spells CASSLAGTYEQYF. DNA of the CDR3: TGTGCCAGCAGCTTAGCGGGGACCTACGAGCAGTACTTC.

This chain uses TRBV7-3 with TRBJ2-5; 14 bases match TRBD2. Trimming took 5 bases from V and 5 from J; bases not matched to a gene: 4. The CDR3 contains 15 residues. Germline CDR1 SGHTA, CDR2 FQGTGA. CDR3 protein: CASSPGTSGSETQYF. CDR3 nucleotides: TGTGCCAGCAGCCCTGGGACTAGCGGGAGCGAGACCCAGTACTTC.

This chain uses TRBV25-1 with TRBJ1-1, with unresolved D. Trimming shortened V by 3 bases and J by 2 bases, and 7 bases separated the two germline ends. The CDR3 loop spans 13 amino acids. Per the germline V gene, CDR1 is MGHDK and CDR2 is SYGVNS. The CDR3 region is CASSENSNTEAFF. DNA for the CDR3: TGTGCCAGCAGTGAGAACAGTAACACTGAAGCTTTCTTT.

This chain connects TRBV2 to TRBJ2-5; possible D gene TRBD2, 6 bases. The CDR3 is made up of 15 amino acids. CDR1 is SNHLY and CDR2 is FYNNEI in the germline V gene. Trimming removed 1 base at V and 2 bases at J, with 11 bases between. Written as DNA, the CDR3 is TGTGCCAGCAGTGAAGGTGGAGGGGCTCAAGAGACCCAGTACTTC. The encoded protein is CASSEGGGAQETQYF.

The V and J genes are TRBV28 and TRBJ2-7; 8 nucleotides agree with TRBD1. Germline V gene data show CDR1 as MDHEN and CDR2 as SYDVKM. The V gene end was trimmed by 2 bases and the J gene end by 8 bases; junction bases not matched to a gene: 11. The CDR3 loop spans 15 amino acids. CDR3 sequence reads: CASSLDQGAVTKQYF. In DNA, the CDR3 is TGTGCCAGCAGTTTAGATCAGGGGGCGGTAACTAAGCAGTACTTC. Supplemented by reference TRBV28 and TRBJ2-7, the full variable domain reads DVKVTQSSRYLVKRTGEKVFLECVQDMDHENMFWYRQDPGLGLRLIYFSYDVKMKEKGDIPEGYSVSREKKERFSLILESASTNQTSMYLCASSLDQGAVTKQYFGPGTRLTVT.

The chain carries TRBV13 and TRBJ2-1; 9 bases agree with TRBD2. Germline assignment: CDR1 PRHDT and CDR2 FYEKMQ (reference sequence). There are 15 residues in the CDR3. Trimming at V came to 5 bases and at J to 2 bases, leaving 4 bases not matched to a gene. CDR3 sequence (DNA): TGTGCCAGCAGCCTCAGCGGGGGGACCTACAATGAGCAGTTCTTC. Translated: CASSLSGGTYNEQFF.

The rearrangement uses TRBV5-1 and TRBJ2-5, with 15 positions matching TRBD2. CDR3 size: 18 residues. J gave up 4 bases and V 4 bases, and 11 bases lay outside the gene matches. The germline V gene encodes CDR1 SGHRS and CDR2 YFSETQ. The CDR3 DNA is TGCGCCAGCAGCCTGGGACTAGCGGGAGGTTATTCGCGAGAGACCCAGTACTTC. This codes for CASSLGLAGGYSRETQYF. The full variable domain, with the rest looked up from reference TRBV5-1 and TRBJ2-5, is KAGVTQTPRYLIKTRGQQVTLSCSPISGHRSVSWYQQTPGQGLQFLFEYFSETQRNKGNFPGRFSGRQFSNSRSEMNVSTLELGDSALYLCASSLGLAGGYSRETQYFGPGTRLLVL.

The DNA of the CDR3 is TGTGCCAGCAGCCGAGTTGGGGGAGGGCAGCCCCAGCATTTT. Translating it yields CASSRVGGGQPQHF. The chain combines TRBV5-8 with TRBJ1-5, with a weak D call TRBD1 (5 bases). The CDR3 is 14 amino acids. V was cut by 4 bases and J by 7 bases, with 15 bases left in between. From germline, CDR1 is SGHTS and CDR2 YDEGEE.

The chain recombines TRBV9 with TRBJ2-7, with 8 nucleotides matching TRBD2. Germline values: CDR1 SGDLS, CDR2 YYNGEE. The CDR3 has 13 residues. V dropped 7 bases and J dropped 5; count of bases not matched to a gene: 8. This CDR3 reads CASQAGGMNEQYF. DNA of the CDR3: TGTGCCAGCCAGGCGGGGGGCATGAACGAGCAGTACTTC.

A single count supports this clone. J is TRBJ2-3 and V is TRBV5-6; TRBD1 might be the D (6 bases). CDR1 is SGHDT, CDR2 YYEEEE, per germline. V was cut by 4 bases and J by 3 bases, with 15 bases left in between. This CDR3 has 15 residues. The CDR3 region has the DNA TGTGCCAGCAGCATCACAGGGAGAGGGACAGATACGCAGTATTTT. Its protein product is CASSITGRGTDTQYF.

V gene TRBV19 combines with J gene TRBJ2-4; TRBD1 is a possible D gene (5 bases). V lost 6 bases to trimming and J lost 6 bases, with 12 bases between them. The CDR3 consists of 13 residues. The germline gives CDR1 LNHDA, CDR2 SQIVND (reference sequence). The CDR3 DNA reads as TGTGCCAGTAGCCTCAGGGAAGGAAACATTCAGTACTTC. Amino acids: CASSLREGNIQYF.

The chain joins TRBV5-1 to TRBJ2-1, with TRBD2 matching 8 bases. The germline gives CDR1 SGHRS, CDR2 YFSETQ. The CDR3 is 14 residues long. Trimming cost V 1 base and J 7 bases; bases outside gene matches: 4. CDR3 protein: CASSLTSGSNEQFF. For the CDR3, the DNA is TGCGCCAGCAGCTTGACTAGCGGTTCGAATGAGCAGTTCTTC.

The rearrangement joins TRBV5-4 to TRBJ2-5; TRBD2 might be the D (5 bases). The CDR3 sequence is 14 residues long. Trimming took off 5 bases at V and 1 base at J, with 12 bases between the two ends. Per germline, CDR1 SGHNT and CDR2 YYREEE (reference sequence). The CDR3, as DNA: TGTGCCAGCAGGTCCGGAGCGGTCCAAGAGACCCAGTACTTC. It yields the protein CASRSGAVQETQYF.

This chain joins TRBV30 and TRBJ1-2; D unclear. Germline assignment: CDR1 GTSNPN and CDR2 SVGIG (reference sequence). There are 14 residues in the CDR3. Trimming stripped 5 bases from V and 2 bases from J, with 15 bases between. The CDR3 protein is CAWRTWGGNYGYTF. In DNA, the CDR3 is TGTGCCTGGCGTACGTGGGGAGGGAACTATGGCTACACCTTC. Together with reference TRBV30 and TRBJ1-2, the CDR3 gives the full variable domain: SQTIHQWPATLVQPVGSPLSLECTVEGTSNPNLYWYRQAAGRGLQLLFYSVGIGQISSEVPQNLSASRPQDRQFILSSKKLLLSDSGFYLCAWRTWGGNYGYTFGSGTRLTVV.

The V and J genes are TRBV5-1 and TRBJ2-1; D remains unclear. This CDR3 has 12 amino acids. V lost 1 base to trimming and J lost 7 bases, with 6 bases between them. Germline CDR1 is SGHRS and CDR2 is YFSETQ. As DNA, the CDR3 is TGCGCCAGCAGCTTGCAAGAGAATGAGCAGTTCTTC. This sequence encodes CASSLQENEQFF.

This chain links TRBV15 with TRBJ1-3; 8 bases map to TRBD1. The CDR3 loop spans 15 amino acids. Germline V gene data show CDR1 as LNHNV and CDR2 as YYDKDF (reference sequence). The V gene end was trimmed by 3 bases and the J gene end by 4 bases; junction bases not matched to a gene: 5. CDR3 sequence: CATSSGGQGGNTIYF. The CDR3 nucleotides are TGTGCCACCAGCAGTGGAGGACAGGGAGGAAACACCATATATTTT.

This clone occurred a few times. The V gene is TRBV19, the J gene TRBJ1-1, with D tentatively TRBD1 (6 bases). CDR3 length: 12 amino acids. Germline CDR1 and CDR2: LNHDA and SQIVND (reference sequence). The ends were cut back, 7 bases at V and 4 bases at J, with 10 bases in the middle. The CDR3: CASTQGRTEAFF. Written as DNA, the CDR3 is TGTGCCAGTACCCAGGGGCGCACTGAAGCTTTCTTT. Filled out from reference TRBV19 and TRBJ1-1, the complete variable domain reads DGGITQSPKYLFRKEGQNVTLSCEQNLNHDAMYWYRQDPGQGLRLIYYSQIVNDFQKGDIAEGYSVSREKKESFPLTVTSAQKNPTAFYLCASTQGRTEAFFGQGTRLTVV.

This chain links TRBV2 with TRBJ2-3; TRBD2 is a possible D gene (6 bases). CDR1 and CDR2 (germline): SNHLY, FYNNEI. The CDR3 has 16 amino acids. V lost 6 bases and J lost 8, with 24 bases in between. CDR3 loop: CASRGSKLAGRGTQYF. The CDR3 nucleotides read TGTGCCAGCAGGGGTAGTAAGTTGGCCGGGCGGGGTACGCAGTATTTT.

The chain links TRBV27 to TRBJ2-1; TRBD2 matches 9 bases. The V gene's germline CDR1 is MNHEY and CDR2 SMNVEV (reference sequence). This CDR3 region has 18 residues. V lost 2 bases, J lost 7 bases, and 15 bases stayed unmatched. The CDR3 is CASSLPETEAGGVNEQFF. CDR3 coding DNA: TGTGCCAGCAGTTTACCCGAGACCGAAGCGGGAGGAGTAAATGAGCAGTTCTTC.